The 6 T cell receptor beta chains listed next were all sequenced from one sample in a study of cytomegalovirus exposure and HLA in healthy donors. Primers for the PCR totalled 60 Vbeta and 13 Jbeta. The data were produced by immunoSEQ multiplex PCR, yet TCRdb's version contains in-frame clones alone and is incomplete. Of some 190,000 clones listed, around 87% are singletons. The sequenced sample consisted of PBMCs. These receptors all come from a boy aged 2 to 10 in good health and CMV-seronegative.

The chain is built from TRBV7-3 and TRBJ2-7; TRBD1 is a possible D gene (6 bases). The germline V and J ends were trimmed by 2 bases and 3 bases, with 14 bases remaining between them. CDR1 SGHTA and CDR2 FQGTGA come from the germline V gene. This CDR3 is built from 15 residues. CDR3 nucleotides: TGTGCCAGCAGCTTACTACAGGGTAAAGGCTACGAGCAGTACTTC. Protein product: CASSLLQGKGYEQYF. The variable domain in full, with the rest retrieved from reference TRBV7-3 and TRBJ2-7, is GAGVSQTPSNKVTEKGKYVELRCDPISGHTALYWYRQSLGQGPEFLIYFQGTGAADDSGLPNDRFFAVRPEGSVSTLKIQRTERGDSAVYLCASSLLQGKGYEQYFGPGTRLTVT.

V usage is TRBV28 and J usage is TRBJ2-7; 12 positions agree with TRBD1. The CDR3 extends over 14 amino acids. CDR1 and CDR2 (germline): MDHEN, SYDVKM. V lost 3 bases, J lost 5 bases, and 2 bases stayed unmatched. The CDR3 region has the DNA TGTGCCAGCAGTTTTGGGACAGGGGGCAACGAGCAGTACTTC. Amino acid sequence: CASSFGTGGNEQYF.

J is TRBJ1-1 and V is TRBV30; 7 nucleotides line up with TRBD1. Germline CDR1 and CDR2: GTSNPN and SVGIG (reference sequence). There are 15 residues in the CDR3. The trim removed 5 bases at V and 4 bases at J, leaving 13 bases unmatched. The CDR3 bases are TGTGCCTGGCGGCCCCGGACAGGCCGGGGCACTGAAGCTTTCTTT. It translates to CAWRPRTGRGTEAFF.

The chain recombines TRBV9 with TRBJ1-2; D is undetermined. CDR3 length equals 14 residues. Trimming stripped 0 bases from V and 0 bases from J, with 6 bases between. CDR1 is SGDLS and CDR2 is YYNGEE in the germline V gene. CDR3 sequence: CASSVGGTNYGYTF. For the CDR3, the DNA is TGTGCCAGCAGCGTAGGAGGGACTAACTATGGCTACACCTTC.

The chain recombines TRBV30 with TRBJ2-2; tentatively, D is TRBD1 (5 bases). Trimming left V 5 bases short and J 7 bases short, with 14 bases between. This CDR3 is 13 amino acids long. From germline, CDR1 is GTSNPN and CDR2 SVGIG (reference sequence). The CDR3 loop is CAWVPAGNGELFF. The CDR3 DNA reads TGTGCCTGGGTACCAGCAGGGAACGGGGAGCTGTTTTTT.

The chain's CDR3 is CASSLNPGTGSYEQYF. The CDR3 DNA sequence: TGTGCCAGCAGTCTAAACCCCGGGACAGGATCCTACGAGCAGTACTTC. The genes are TRBV27 and TRBJ2-7; 8 bases line up with TRBD1. After removal of 5 bases from V and 1 base from J, the junction contained 10 bases not matched to a gene. There are 16 residues in the CDR3. Germline values: CDR1 MNHEY, CDR2 SMNVEV (reference sequence).